Following are 24 T cell receptor beta chains from one sample sequenced in a study of molecular identifiers for immune sequencing clone quantification. MiXCR, applied by TCRdb to the PCR reads, yields one record per CDR3 protein. The sample records some 680,000 distinct CDR3 sequences, approximately 24% being singletons. Sample: naive CD8+ T cells from blood, with Jurkat cell RNA spiked in. Subset of the sample: FACS-sorted CD8+CD4-CCR7+CD45RA+ naive T cells. These receptors were obtained from a human donor in good health. Some libraries in this study had Jurkat cell RNA spiked in.

The genes are TRBV19 and TRBJ2-1; 8 positions match TRBD2. This CDR3 has 15 amino acids. The germline V gene encodes CDR1 LNHDA and CDR2 SQIVND (reference sequence). Germline trimming cut 5 bases from V and 0 bases from J; bases unmatched to any gene: 3. The CDR3 protein is CASSLAGYSYNEQFF. The DNA for the CDR3 is TGTGCCAGTAGTCTAGCGGGCTACTCCTACAATGAGCAGTTCTTC.

This clonotype was seen at least ten times. The chain couples TRBV2 to TRBJ2-3; the match to TRBD2 covers 10 bases. Germline CDR1 and CDR2: SNHLY and FYNNEI. CDR3 length: 16 residues. V shed 7 bases and J 3 bases; nucleotides not matched to a gene: 10. CDR3 DNA: TGTGCCAGCATACCTAGCGGGAGCGGTTGGACAGATACGCAGTATTTT. Protein product: CASIPSGSGWTDTQYF.

V is TRBV5-5 and J is TRBJ2-3; weak D call: TRBD2 (6 bases). CDR1 is SGHKS and CDR2 is YYEKEE in the germline V gene (reference sequence). The CDR3 consists of 15 residues. The V and J ends lost 9 bases and 5 bases respectively, with 22 bases between them. The CDR3 sequence: CATDPSGSGGDTQYF. The CDR3 region has the DNA TGTGCCACGGACCCCTCCGGGAGTGGGGGAGATACGCAGTATTTT.

This clonotype has more than one count but fewer than ten. V is TRBV20-1 and J is TRBJ1-4; D ambiguous. Trimming left V 0 bases short and J 2 bases short, with 7 bases between. This CDR3 contains 14 residues. Germline CDR1 reads DFQATT; CDR2 reads SNEGSKA (reference sequence). The CDR3 DNA is TGCAGTGCTAGAGAGGCAAGGACTAATGAAAAACTGTTTTTT. This sequence encodes CSAREARTNEKLFF.

This clonotype was seen a single time. The rearrangement joins TRBV19 to TRBJ2-7; D is undetermined. Trimming left V 2 bases short and J 2 bases short, with 10 bases between. From germline, CDR1 is LNHDA and CDR2 SQIVND (reference sequence). CDR3 length: 14 residues. The CDR3 loop is CASSIMDAAYEQYF. The CDR3 DNA reads as TGTGCCAGTAGTATAATGGACGCCGCCTACGAGCAGTACTTC.

The J gene is TRBJ2-2, the V gene TRBV19; D unresolved. This CDR3 contains 13 residues. CDR1 LNHDA and CDR2 SQIVND come from the germline V gene (reference sequence). V was clipped by 1 base and J by 6 bases, with 6 bases between them. The CDR3 reads CASSIGDPGELFF. CDR3 nucleotides: TGTGCCAGTAGTATAGGGGATCCCGGGGAGCTGTTTTTT. Complete variable domain (other parts from reference TRBV19 and TRBJ2-2): DGGITQSPKYLFRKEGQNVTLSCEQNLNHDAMYWYRQDPGQGLRLIYYSQIVNDFQKGDIAEGYSVSREKKESFPLTVTSAQKNPTAFYLCASSIGDPGELFFGEGSRLTVL.

As concerns this clonotype: This may be a read error, as it is one base from a much larger clone. This sequence joins TRBV5-8 and TRBJ2-3; 9 positions agree with TRBD1. Germline CDR1 and CDR2: SGHTS and YDEGEE. This CDR3 spans 15 amino acids. CDR3 loop: CAGSLGQGFADTQYF. The CDR3 DNA reads TGCGCCGGCAGCTTGGGACAGGGTTTCGCAGATACGCAGTATTTT. The full variable domain, in which reference TRBV5-8 and TRBJ2-3 provide the parts outside the CDR3, is EAGVTQSPTHLIKTRGQQATLRCSPISGHTSVYWYQQALGLGLQFLLWYDEGEERNRGNFPPRFSGRQFPNYSSELNVNALELEDSALYLCAGSLGQGFADTQYFGPGTRLTVL.

A word on this clonotype: Mismatch with germline at one junction end may stem from a read error. This chain joins TRBV12-3 or TRBV12-4 and TRBJ2-7, with D hard to call. The CDR3 consists of 12 residues. In DNA form, the CDR3 reads TGTGCCAGCTCGGACCAACCCTACAAGCAGTACTTC. It yields the protein CASSDQPYKQYF.

Ten or more counts support this clonotype. This rearrangement joins TRBV25-1 to TRBJ2-7, with 9 bases aligning to TRBD1. V shed 3 bases and J 5 bases; nucleotides not matched to a gene: 8. The CDR3 loop spans 15 amino acids. The germline V gene has CDR1 MGHDK and CDR2 SYGVNS. Here the CDR3 reads CASSDPGQGYNEQYF. DNA of the CDR3: TGTGCCAGCAGTGATCCGGGACAGGGCTACAACGAGCAGTACTTC.

This clonotype appeared a few times. This sequence joins TRBV6-5 and TRBJ2-2, with 8 bases fitting TRBD1. This CDR3 has 14 amino acids. The trim removed 3 bases at V and 9 bases at J, leaving 6 bases unmatched. Germline V gene data show CDR1 as MNHEY and CDR2 as SVGAGI. The CDR3 coding sequence is TGTGCCAGCAGTTATGGGGCAGGGGGCCGGGAGCTGTTTTTT. Translating it yields CASSYGAGGRELFF.

This clonotype was picked up a small number of times. V usage is TRBV4-3 and J usage is TRBJ2-2, with D maybe TRBD1 (6 bases). Trimming took 1 base from V and 1 from J, leaving 10 bases between them. Per germline, CDR1 LGHNA and CDR2 YSLEER. The CDR3 covers 16 residues. In nucleotides, the CDR3 is TGCGCCAGCAGCCAAGCGGGCAGGGGGAACACCGGGGAGCTGTTTTTT. It is translated as CASSQAGRGNTGELFF.

The chain joins TRBV9 to TRBJ1-6; D remains unclear. Germline CDR1 and CDR2: SGDLS and YYNGEE. Trimming took 1 base from V and 5 from J, leaving 7 bases between them. The CDR3 spans 14 residues. The CDR3 reads CASSVSSHNSPLHF. The CDR3 DNA follows: TGTGCCAGCAGCGTATCCAGTCATAATTCACCCCTCCACTTT.

Of note for this clonotype: One junction end disagrees with the germline gene, perhaps due to a read error. This rearrangement joins TRBV27 to TRBJ1-1; possibly TRBD1 for D (5 bases). There are 14 residues in the CDR3. CDR1 and CDR2 from the germline V gene are MNHEY and SMNVEV (reference sequence). Written as DNA, the CDR3 is TGTGCCAGCAGGGACACGGGCTTTGGAACTGAAGCTATCTTT. It specifies CASRDTGFGTEAIF.

This clonotype was counted at least ten times. V is TRBV12-3 or TRBV12-4 and J is TRBJ2-3; D is perhaps TRBD2 (5 bases). The CDR3 length is 15 residues. Trimming took 5 bases from V and 4 from J, leaving 16 bases between them. The CDR3 is CASSTTGFEADTQYF. The CDR3 DNA is TGTGCCAGCAGTACCACGGGATTCGAGGCAGATACGCAGTATTTT.

The V call is TRBV9, the J call TRBJ2-3, with a possible D match to TRBD2 (6 bases). The V end was cut by 2 bases, the J end by 2 bases, with 15 bases between. From germline, CDR1 is SGDLS and CDR2 YYNGEE. The CDR3 covers 16 residues. CDR3: CASSVIAVPDTDTQYF. The CDR3 bases are TGTGCCAGCAGCGTGATAGCGGTCCCGGACACAGATACGCAGTATTTT. The full variable domain, completed using reference TRBV9 and TRBJ2-3, is DSGVTQTPKHLITATGQRVTLRCSPRSGDLSVYWYQQSLDQGLQFLIQYYNGEERAKGNILERFSAQQFPDLHSELNLSSLELGDSALYFCASSVIAVPDTDTQYFGPGTRLTVL.

This clonotype was seen more than once but under ten times. This rearrangement joins TRBV27 to TRBJ2-7; D might be TRBD2 (6 bases). This CDR3 has 15 residues. Germline CDR1 and CDR2: MNHEY and SMNVEV (reference sequence). V shed 2 bases and J shed 3 bases, with 14 bases lying between them. The CDR3: CASSLSSGELYEQYF. The CDR3 DNA reads as TGTGCCAGCAGTTTAAGTTCGGGAGAACTCTACGAGCAGTACTTC.

The chain carries TRBV27 and TRBJ2-5; 9 bases are shared with TRBD1. The J segment lost 7 bases and the V segment lost 3 bases, leaving 9 bases of the junction unmatched. Germline CDR1 and CDR2: MNHEY and SMNVEV (reference sequence). This CDR3 has 15 residues. The CDR3 here is CASSFGQGIGATQYF. The CDR3, as DNA: TGTGCCAGCAGTTTTGGACAGGGGATAGGAGCGACCCAGTACTTC.

A few counts support this clonotype. The V call is TRBV6-2 or TRBV6-3, the J call TRBJ2-1; TRBD2 is a possible D gene (6 bases). CDR3 length: 13 residues. The V and J ends lost 5 bases and 7 bases respectively, with 12 bases between them. In germline, CDR1 is MNHEY, CDR2 SVGEGT. Written as DNA, the CDR3 is TGTGCCAGCAGTGTGGGGAGGCGGAATGAGCAGTTCTTC. This gives the protein CASSVGRRNEQFF.

This clonotype was detected a few times. V usage is TRBV2 and J usage is TRBJ1-1; 10 positions match TRBD1. V lost 10 bases, J lost 6 bases, and 8 bases stayed unmatched. The CDR3 spans 13 residues. Germline lookup yields CDR1 SNHLY and CDR2 FYNNEI. CDR3 coding DNA: TGTGCCAAATCCGGGACAGGGGAATCTGAAGCTTTCTTT. It codes for CAKSGTGESEAFF.

The V gene is TRBV29-1, the J gene TRBJ2-7; the D call may be TRBD1 or TRBD2 (5 bases each). This CDR3 is 16 amino acids long. The V gene's germline CDR1 is SQVTM and CDR2 ANQGSEA. V was clipped by 4 bases and J by 0 bases, with 19 bases between them. The CDR3 bases are TGCAGCGTTGGACCCATCGAGGGGCGCAGCTCCTACGAGCAGTACTTC. It codes for CSVGPIEGRSSYEQYF.

Note on this clonotype: A much larger clone differs from this one at a single base, so this may be a read error. The CDR3 DNA reads as TGTGCCAGCAGTCAATCTAGCGGGGGGCTGACCTACGAGCAGTACTTC. The encoded protein is CASSQSSGGLTYEQYF. This chain links TRBV7-9 with TRBJ2-7; 11 positions match TRBD2. Germline V lookup: CDR1 SEHNR, CDR2 FQNEAQ (reference sequence). V dropped 6 bases and J dropped 2; count of bases not matched to a gene: 9. CDR3 length: 16 residues.

This clonotype was seen many times. The chain uses TRBV9 and TRBJ2-2; 9 positions match TRBD2. V lost 3 bases to trimming and J lost 0 bases; unmatched junction nucleotides: 6. The germline CDR1 and CDR2 sequences are SGDLS and YYNGEE. CDR3 length: 17 amino acids. CDR3 bases: TGTGCCAGCAGCGATAGACTAGCGGAGACGAACACCGGGGAGCTGTTTTTT. It encodes CASSDRLAETNTGELFF.

This clonotype was seen a handful of times. V gene TRBV6-6 combines with J gene TRBJ1-5; D might be TRBD1 (5 bases). From germline, CDR1 is MNHNY and CDR2 SVGAGI (reference sequence). This CDR3 has 14 amino acids. V was trimmed by 2 bases and J by 7 bases, leaving 12 bases between them. In nucleotides, the CDR3 is TGTGCCAGCAGTTACGGGGCAGGGAGGCAGCCCCAGCATTTT. Protein product: CASSYGAGRQPQHF.

This clonotype was observed many times. The chain is built from TRBV4-3 and TRBJ2-7, with D maybe TRBD1 (6 bases). This CDR3 has 16 residues. Between the trimmed V and J ends, which lost 0 bases and 0 bases, there was a span of 12 bases. The germline gives CDR1 LGHNA, CDR2 YSLEER. The CDR3 DNA follows: TGCGCCAGCAGCCAAGATTTGGTGGGGGCCTCCTACGAGCAGTACTTC. Translation gives CASSQDLVGASYEQYF.